The 12 T cell receptor beta chains presented below share a single source sample, sequenced in a study of T cells in localized non-small cell lung cancer. Clones were sequenced by immunoSEQ multiplex PCR, and TCRdb holds only the in-frame ones, with some missing. The repertoire consists of approximately 1,500 clones, with approximately 24% occurring once and the leading ten covering 12%. The sequencing used lung tumor tissue, collected before any cancer treatment. These receptors came from a male donor aged 60 or over with stage II lung adenocarcinoma.

The chain joins TRBV19 to TRBJ2-3; 12 nucleotides agree with TRBD2. V dropped 3 bases and J dropped 0; count of bases not matched to a gene: 10. Germline-derived CDR1 and CDR2 are LNHDA and SQIVND (reference sequence). The CDR3 is 19 amino acids. In nucleotides, the CDR3 is TGTGCCAGTAGTATGGGACTAGCGGGTCGAAGGCCTAGCACAGATACGCAGTATTTT. Encoded protein: CASSMGLAGRRPSTDTQYF.

The rearrangement links TRBV6-8 to TRBJ1-3; D remains ambiguous. Germline V CDR1 and CDR2: MNHGY, SAAAGT. The CDR3 length is 16 residues. Trimming stripped 2 bases from V and 3 bases from J, with 14 bases between. Here the CDR3 DNA reads TGTGCCAGCAGTTACGACGGTTCGACAATTGGAAACACCATATATTTT. It encodes CASSYDGSTIGNTIYF.

The CDR3 nucleotides are TGTGCCAGCTCACTCTGGGGGGGGCGAAGCAATCAGCCCCAGCATTTT. It yields the protein CASSLWGGRSNQPQHF. The chain is built from TRBV18 and TRBJ1-5, with a weak D call TRBD1 (6 bases). The CDR3 spans 16 residues. V shed 4 bases and J shed 1 base, with 14 bases lying between them. In germline, CDR1 is KGHSH, CDR2 LQKENI.

By share of the sample, this clone is large. The chain links TRBV11-3 to TRBJ2-2, with a tentative D call TRBD1 (8 bases). V was clipped by 5 bases and J by 6 bases, with 16 bases between them. This CDR3 region has 15 residues. CDR1 and CDR2 (germline): SGHNT, YENEEA. CDR3: CASSLTGDYSGELFF. The CDR3 nucleotides are TGTGCCAGCAGCCTGACAGGGGACTACTCCGGGGAGCTGTTTTTT.

Judged by abundance, this clone is medium-sized. The chain has TRBV11-3 and TRBJ2-1; 8 positions match TRBD2. The CDR3 totals 15 residues. Germline CDR1 reads SGHNT; CDR2 reads YENEEA. The ends lost 5 bases at V and 3 bases at J; junction bases unmatched: 6. For the CDR3, the DNA is TGTGCCAGCAGCACAGCGGGAGTCTACTACAATGAGCAGTTCTTC. Protein: CASSTAGVYYNEQFF. The full variable domain, with the rest looked up from reference TRBV11-3 and TRBJ2-1, is EAGVVQSPRYKIIEKKQPVAFWCNPISGHNTLYWYLQNLGQGPELLIRYENEEAVDDSQLPKDRFSAERLKGVDSTLKIQPAELGDSAVYLCASSTAGVYYNEQFFGPGTRLTVL.

Judged by abundance, this clone is large. The chain combines TRBV5-1 with TRBJ1-1; 7 positions match TRBD1. The CDR3 contains 15 residues. Germline CDR1 and CDR2: SGHRS and YFSETQ. J gave up 1 base and V 3 bases, and 6 bases lay outside the gene matches. This chain's CDR3 is CASSYGQVTNTEAFF. CDR3 sequence (DNA): TGCGCCAGCAGCTACGGACAGGTCACGAACACTGAAGCTTTCTTT.

The chain recombines TRBV11-3 with TRBJ2-1; 9 nucleotides agree with TRBD2. Germline values: CDR1 SGHNT, CDR2 YENEEA. The CDR3 sequence is 15 residues long. The J segment lost 4 bases and the V segment lost 6 bases, leaving 7 bases of the junction unmatched. The CDR3: CASSAGTSFYNEQFF. Here the CDR3 DNA reads TGTGCCAGCAGTGCCGGGACTAGCTTTTACAATGAGCAGTTCTTC. Filled out from reference TRBV11-3 and TRBJ2-1, the complete variable domain reads EAGVVQSPRYKIIEKKQPVAFWCNPISGHNTLYWYLQNLGQGPELLIRYENEEAVDDSQLPKDRFSAERLKGVDSTLKIQPAELGDSAVYLCASSAGTSFYNEQFFGPGTRLTVL.

Within the sample, this clone is medium-sized (0.01 to 0.1%). V is TRBV6-8 and J is TRBJ2-7; no firm D call. Germline CDR1 reads MNHGY; CDR2 reads SAAAGT. The CDR3 loop spans 13 amino acids. Trimming shortened V by 8 bases and J by 2 bases, and 13 bases separated the two germline ends. CDR3 in DNA: TGTGCCAGCTATCAGTCACAACCCTACGAGCAGTACTTC. Protein product: CASYQSQPYEQYF.

The table lists this clone with a few counts. V and J are TRBV6-8 and TRBJ2-7, with a tentative D call TRBD2 (6 bases). The CDR3 has 15 residues. With 6 bases removed from V and 0 bases from J, the gap between germline ends came to 15 bases. Germline V gene lookup returns CDR1 MNHGY and CDR2 SAAAGT. The CDR3 is CASSPVAAASYEQYF. Here the CDR3 DNA reads TGTGCCAGCAGCCCGGTAGCGGCCGCCTCCTACGAGCAGTACTTC.

This chain links TRBV29-1 with TRBJ1-1; tentative D call: TRBD1 (5 bases). This CDR3 contains 14 residues. The germline CDR1 and CDR2 sequences are SQVTM and ANQGSEA. The germline V and J ends were trimmed by 2 bases and 4 bases, with 14 bases remaining between them. The CDR3 region is CSVEPTQGGTEAFF. The CDR3 region has the DNA TGCAGCGTTGAACCCACCCAGGGAGGCACTGAAGCTTTCTTT.

A few counts support this clone. The chain couples TRBV11-3 to TRBJ1-1; D not resolved. V shed 5 bases and J shed 4 bases, with 17 bases lying between them. Germline V gene lookup returns CDR1 SGHNT and CDR2 YENEEA. The CDR3 has 15 amino acids. The CDR3 sequence is CASSHAVGRGTEAFF. For the CDR3, the DNA is TGTGCCAGCAGCCACGCTGTAGGTCGTGGCACTGAAGCTTTCTTT.

CDR3 protein: CSVRTGLNYGYTF. As DNA, the CDR3 is TGCAGCGTAAGGACAGGACTCAACTATGGCTACACCTTC. V usage is TRBV29-1 and J usage is TRBJ1-2, with TRBD1 identical over 7 bases. This CDR3 is 13 amino acids long. CDR1 is SQVTM and CDR2 is ANQGSEA in the germline V gene. J was trimmed by 2 bases and V by 6 bases; bases with no gene match: 6.